The clone carrying this T cell receptor (beta chain) was seen once. The sample belongs to a study of blood T cell repertoires in COVID-19. Across the whole study: Some COVID-19 samples were acute and others convalescent; all came from the United States, Italy and Spain. The cDNA or gDNA used as material had been derived from T cells, B-cell-depleted T cells, or PBMCs.

Original methodology: Nucleated cell counts were estimated from reference gene primer amplification. Libraries were prepared by immunoSEQ multiplex PCR; TCRdb keeps only in-frame clonotypes and omits some of them. V, J and clone size are taken as reported in that table, and D and trimming were inferred from the DNA itself. The table shows 68,000 or so clones, with around 91% occurring only once. Germline V gene lookup returns CDR1 MDHEN and CDR2 SYDVKM. This CDR3 comprises 14 residues. V trimming: 3 bases; J trimming: 6 bases; junction bases outside the gene matches: 7. The clonotype was recovered from a man aged 45-60 years with COVID-19, enrolled during active disease. The chain couples TRBV28 to TRBJ1-1; 7 nucleotides agree with TRBD1. The material sequenced was peripheral blood. This chain's CDR3 is CASSLTGNIPEAFF. The CDR3 DNA sequence: TGTGCCAGCAGTTTGACAGGGAACATCCCTGAAGCTTTCTTT. Complete variable domain (other parts from reference TRBV28 and TRBJ1-1): DVKVTQSSRYLVKRTGEKVFLECVQDMDHENMFWYRQDPGLGLRLIYFSYDVKMKEKGDIPEGYSVSREKKERFSLILESASTNQTSMYLCASSLTGNIPEAFFGQGTRLTVV.